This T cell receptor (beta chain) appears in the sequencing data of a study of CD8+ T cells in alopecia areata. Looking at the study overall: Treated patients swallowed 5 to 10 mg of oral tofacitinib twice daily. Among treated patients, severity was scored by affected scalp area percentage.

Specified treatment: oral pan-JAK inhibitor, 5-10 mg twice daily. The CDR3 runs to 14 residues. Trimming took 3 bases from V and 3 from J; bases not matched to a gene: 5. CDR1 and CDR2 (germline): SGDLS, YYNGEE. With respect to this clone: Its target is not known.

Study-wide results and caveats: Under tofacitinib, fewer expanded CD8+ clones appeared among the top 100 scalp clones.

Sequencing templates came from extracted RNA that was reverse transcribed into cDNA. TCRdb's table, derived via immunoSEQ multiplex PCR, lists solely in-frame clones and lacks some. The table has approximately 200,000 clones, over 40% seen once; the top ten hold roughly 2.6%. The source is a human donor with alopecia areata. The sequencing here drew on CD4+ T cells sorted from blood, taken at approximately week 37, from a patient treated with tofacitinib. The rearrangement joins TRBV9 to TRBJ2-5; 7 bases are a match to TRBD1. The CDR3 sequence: CASSGGGGKETQYF. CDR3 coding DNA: TGTGCCAGCAGCGGAGGGGGCGGAAAAGAGACCCAGTACTTC. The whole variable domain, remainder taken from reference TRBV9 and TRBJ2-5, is DSGVTQTPKHLITATGQRVTLRCSPRSGDLSVYWYQQSLDQGLQFLIQYYNGEERAKGNILERFSAQQFPDLHSELNLSSLELGDSALYFCASSGGGGKETQYFGPGTRLLVL.